This T cell receptor beta chain was sequenced for a study of beta chain features in type 1 diabetes. General study results and limits: Possible PCR preference for shorter templates applied equally to patients and controls.

Trimming shortened V by 5 bases and J by 1 base, and 12 bases separated the two germline ends. The length of the CDR3 is 14 residues. Germline V lookup: CDR1 SEHNR, CDR2 FQNEAQ (reference sequence). Since all of the isolated RNA was reverse transcribed, expressed TCRB transcripts were what got sequenced. Some clones are missing from TCRdb's copy, which holds only in-frame ones; the method was immunoSEQ multiplex PCR. The repertoire has 250,000 to 400,000 clones, about 15% of them found once; the top ten carry 6.7%. Notes on this clone: No antigen is known for it.

The sample was central memory CD4+ T cells from blood. This TCR was sampled from a man under 40 in good health. The V and J genes are TRBV7-9 and TRBJ2-7, with D perhaps given as TRBD1 or TRBD2 (5 bases each). CDR3 nucleotides: TGTGCCAGCAGCGCAGAGGGGTTATCCTACGAGCAGTACTTC. It translates to CASSAEGLSYEQYF.